This record concerns one TCR beta chain sequence. The authors combined roughly 200,000 CFSE-labeled responder cells with roughly 200,000 irradiated, violet-dye-labeled stimulator cells in plates. After the reaction, proliferating CFSE-low CD3+CD4+ and CD3+CD8+ responders were sorted. Here immunoSEQ multiplex PCR was the method, and the copy in TCRdb shows in-frame clones only, minus some. The sample records approximately 21,000 clones, approximately 40% being singletons. The sample comes from a study of graft-versus-host responses after intestinal transplantation. About the research overall: Among the recipients, transplants were multivisceral, liver-intestinal, or isolated intestinal. Every one of the recipients received anti-thymocyte globulin induction and afterwards took tacrolimus and steroids for roughly 3 years.

Germline V gene sequence: CDR1 SNHLY, CDR2 FYNNEI. Trimming pared 0 bases from V and 4 bases from J, leaving 9 bases between. The CDR3 covers 14 residues. Findings and caveats of the study: Early HvG declines after transplant were associated with peak circulating GvH clone levels.

The rearrangement uses TRBV2 and TRBJ1-1; D gene uncertain. This specimen was alloreactive CD8+ T cells from a mixed lymphocyte reaction culture, taken before transplantation. Subset defined: CFSE-low proliferating T cells sorted from roughly six-day pre-transplant mixed lymphocyte reaction (GvH or HvG direction). This TCR derives from a human patient who was an organ donor for intestinal transplantation. The CDR3 reads CASSEAPSSTEAFF. CDR3 in DNA: TGTGCCAGCAGTGAAGCGCCATCGAGCACTGAAGCTTTCTTT.